This TCR beta chain is drawn from a study of T cells in Graves' hyperthyroidism and ophthalmopathy. From RNA transcripts, TCR beta CDR3 regions were amplified. RT-PCR in the first round (using the HTBI primer set) targeted the TCR CDR3. TCRdb used MiXCR to reprocess the multiplex PCR reads, holding one entry per CDR3 protein. The table lists about 570,000 distinct CDR3 sequences, 46% of them singletons. This clonotype was seen once. No antigen is known for it. This could be a read error, since a much larger clone is one nucleotide away. Study observations and caveats: Most thyroid clonotypes that were expanded above 0.001 also turned up in blood.

Exclusions: uncontrolled infection, other autoimmune disease, pregnancy, lactation. The sequenced material came from peripheral blood or thyroid tissue (not recorded which). The sequence was collected from an adult woman with Graves' disease, either hyperthyroidism or ophthalmopathy (not recorded which).

The CDR3 DNA sequence: TGTGCCTCAGGAATAGGGGGATGGTGGGAGCAGTACTTC. Translated: CASGIGGWWEQYF. The rearrangement links TRBV6-1 to TRBJ2-7; perhaps TRBD1 as D (6 bases). Trimming left V 11 bases short and J 7 bases short, with 21 bases between. The CDR3 spans 13 residues. Germline-derived CDR1 and CDR2 are MNHNS and SASEGT.